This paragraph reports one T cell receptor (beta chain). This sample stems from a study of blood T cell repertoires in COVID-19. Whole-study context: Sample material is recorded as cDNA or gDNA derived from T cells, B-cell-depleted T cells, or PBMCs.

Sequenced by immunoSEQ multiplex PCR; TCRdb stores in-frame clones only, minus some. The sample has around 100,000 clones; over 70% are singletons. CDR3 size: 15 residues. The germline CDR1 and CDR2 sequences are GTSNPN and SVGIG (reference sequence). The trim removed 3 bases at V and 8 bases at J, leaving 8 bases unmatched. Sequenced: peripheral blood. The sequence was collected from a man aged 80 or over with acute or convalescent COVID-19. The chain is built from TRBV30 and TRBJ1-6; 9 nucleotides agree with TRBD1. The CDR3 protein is CAWSVKQGAHSPLHF. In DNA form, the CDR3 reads TGTGCCTGGAGCGTTAAACAGGGGGCACATTCACCCCTCCACTTT.